The 8 T cell receptor beta chains below all came from one sample that was sequenced in a study of T cell changes during pregnancy in multiple sclerosis. Libraries were prepared by immunoSEQ multiplex PCR; TCRdb keeps only in-frame clonotypes and omits some of them. The repertoire consists of over 100,000 clones, with approximately 90% occurring once and the leading ten covering more than 1.5%. Sample: peripheral blood, taken in the third trimester of pregnancy. These receptors all come from a female donor with multiple sclerosis, enrolled in a pregnancy study.

This chain uses TRBV7-2 with TRBJ2-7; possible D gene TRBD1, 5 bases. Looked up from germline, CDR1 is SGHTA and CDR2 is FQGNSA. The CDR3 has 16 amino acids. Trimming left V 3 bases short and J 0 bases short, with 15 bases between. CDR3 nucleotide sequence: TGTGCCAGCAGCTTCTCCGGCGGACAAAGCTCCTACGAGCAGTACTTC. It codes for CASSFSGGQSSYEQYF.

This rearrangement joins TRBV18 to TRBJ1-6, with D possibly matching TRBD1 (6 bases). Trimming took 3 bases from V and 4 from J, leaving 13 bases between them. The CDR3 has 16 residues. Germline V CDR1 and CDR2: KGHSH, LQKENI. The CDR3 reads CASSPTRDNYNSPLHF. The CDR3 nucleotides are TGTGCCAGCTCACCGACCCGGGACAATTATAATTCACCCCTCCACTTT.

The rearrangement uses TRBV28 and TRBJ1-2, with D maybe TRBD1 (6 bases). Trimming removed 4 bases from V and 4 bases from J, with 10 bases in between. Germline V CDR1 and CDR2: MDHEN, SYDVKM. The CDR3 is 13 amino acids. In DNA, the CDR3 is TGTGCCAGCAGTTCGGACAGCTCCTATGGCTACACCTTC. It is translated as CASSSDSSYGYTF.

This chain connects TRBV5-4 to TRBJ2-5; 7 bases match TRBD1. The CDR3 is 12 residues long. Germline CDR1 and CDR2: SGHNT and YYREEE (reference sequence). V was clipped by 0 bases and J by 9 bases; unmatched bases: 2. The CDR3 nucleotides read TGTGCCAGCAGCTTGGGCCAGGGGGCCCAGTACTTC. This translates into CASSLGQGAQYF.

This clone was picked up one time. The chain is built from TRBV19 and TRBJ1-1, with D uncertain. V was cut by 1 base and J by 7 bases, with 7 bases left in between. The CDR3 loop spans 12 amino acids. CDR1 is LNHDA and CDR2 is SQIVND in the germline V gene (reference sequence). The chain's CDR3 is CASSIGESEAFF. The CDR3 coding sequence is TGTGCCAGTAGTATAGGGGAGAGTGAAGCTTTCTTT. Full variable domain (remainder filled in from reference TRBV19 and TRBJ1-1): DGGITQSPKYLFRKEGQNVTLSCEQNLNHDAMYWYRQDPGQGLRLIYYSQIVNDFQKGDIAEGYSVSREKKESFPLTVTSAQKNPTAFYLCASSIGESEAFFGQGTRLTVV.

This clone appeared a single time. The V call is TRBV5-1, the J call TRBJ1-5, with D hard to call. The CDR3 has 15 residues. The V and J ends lost 0 bases and 4 bases respectively, with 11 bases between them. Germline V gene sequence: CDR1 SGHRS, CDR2 YFSETQ. CDR3 DNA sequence: TGCGCCAGCAGCTTGGTCGGAGGCAGGAATCAGCCCCAGCATTTT. As protein: CASSLVGGRNQPQHF.

J is TRBJ2-7 and V is TRBV19; TRBD1 matches 9 bases. This CDR3 has 14 amino acids. Trimming at V came to 3 bases and at J to 6 bases, leaving 6 bases not matched to a gene. Germline-derived CDR1 and CDR2 are LNHDA and SQIVND (reference sequence). This CDR3 is CASSITGGEGEQYF. The CDR3 DNA reads TGTGCCAGTAGTATCACAGGGGGCGAGGGCGAGCAGTACTTC.

The V and J genes are TRBV7-3 and TRBJ2-2; 8 nucleotides line up with TRBD2. This CDR3 region has 19 residues. The germline V gene has CDR1 SGHTA and CDR2 FQGTGA. V trimming: 2 bases; J trimming: 6 bases; junction bases outside the gene matches: 17. The CDR3 DNA is TGTGCCAGCAGCTTAGAGGCGGGAGGAGGGTACGGCAGGTCCGGGGAGCTGTTTTTT. It is translated as CASSLEAGGGYGRSGELFF.